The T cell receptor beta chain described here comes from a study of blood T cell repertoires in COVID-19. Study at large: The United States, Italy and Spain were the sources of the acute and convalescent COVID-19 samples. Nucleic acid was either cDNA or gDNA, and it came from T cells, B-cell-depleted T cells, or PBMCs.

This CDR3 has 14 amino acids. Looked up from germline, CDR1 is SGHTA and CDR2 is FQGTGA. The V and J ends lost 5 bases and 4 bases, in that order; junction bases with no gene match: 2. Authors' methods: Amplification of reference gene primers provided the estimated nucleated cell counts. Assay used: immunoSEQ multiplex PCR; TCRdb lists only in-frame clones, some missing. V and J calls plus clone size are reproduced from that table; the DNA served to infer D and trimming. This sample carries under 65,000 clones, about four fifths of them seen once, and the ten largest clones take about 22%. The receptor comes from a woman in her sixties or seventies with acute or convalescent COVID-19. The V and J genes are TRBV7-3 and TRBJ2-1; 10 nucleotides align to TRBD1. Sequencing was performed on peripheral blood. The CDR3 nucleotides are TGTGCCAGCAGCCCGGGACAGGGGTACAATGAGCAGTTCTTC. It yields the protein CASSPGQGYNEQFF.